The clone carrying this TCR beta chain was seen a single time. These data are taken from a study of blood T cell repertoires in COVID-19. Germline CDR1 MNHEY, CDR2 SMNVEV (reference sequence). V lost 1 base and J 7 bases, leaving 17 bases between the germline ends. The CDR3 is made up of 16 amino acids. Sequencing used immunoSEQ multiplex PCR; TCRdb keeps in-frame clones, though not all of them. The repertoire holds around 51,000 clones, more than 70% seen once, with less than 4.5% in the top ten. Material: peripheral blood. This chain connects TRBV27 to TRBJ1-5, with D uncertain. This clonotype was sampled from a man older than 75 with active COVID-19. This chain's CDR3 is CASSLYFGYRTQPQHF. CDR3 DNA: TGTGCCAGCAGTTTATACTTTGGGTACAGAACACAGCCCCAGCATTTT.